These 21 T cell receptor beta chains came from one sample sequenced in a study of T-cell memory formation after mild COVID-19. TCRdb re-called the 5' RACE reads through MiXCR, storing one row per CDR3 protein. The table has roughly 260,000 distinct CDR3 sequences, about 15% seen once. Sample: PBMCs or a T cell subset sorted from them (not recorded which). The receptors derive from a man between 18 and 29 years old who had mild COVID-19 (a few samples of this study predate the infection). Cell type and time point are not known.

The CDR3, as DNA: TGCAGTGCTAGAGCCTCCGGGACAGGGAATCAGCCCCAGCATTTT. Its translation: CSARASGTGNQPQHF. The chain combines TRBV20-1 with TRBJ1-5; 9 bases are shared with TRBD1. CDR3 length: 15 residues. Germline loops: CDR1 DFQATT, CDR2 SNEGSKA (reference sequence). Trimming took 1 base from V and 4 from J; bases not matched to a gene: 5.

This clonotype has only a few counts. The chain is built from TRBV6-1 and TRBJ2-5; no clear D. Germline-derived CDR1 and CDR2 are MNHNS and SASEGT. Trimming removed 2 bases at V and 7 bases at J, with 11 bases between. The CDR3 is 13 amino acids. CDR3 amino acids: CASSERSMRTQYF. For the CDR3, the DNA is TGTGCCAGCAGTGAAAGGTCTATGCGGACCCAGTACTTC.

The sample holds a few counts of this clonotype. The rearrangement uses TRBV10-3 and TRBJ1-5, with D hard to call. Germline CDR1 ENHRY, CDR2 SYGVKD. With 4 bases removed from V and 0 bases from J, the gap between germline ends came to 7 bases. The CDR3 runs to 14 residues. In DNA form, the CDR3 reads TGTGCCATCAGTGGCACGGGTAGCAATCAGCCCCAGCATTTT. This translates into CAISGTGSNQPQHF.

The chain links TRBV12-3 or TRBV12-4 to TRBJ2-3, with D perhaps matching TRBD2 (5 bases). This CDR3 region has 15 residues. Deletions cut 3 bases from V and 0 bases from J, with 10 bases between. CDR3 residues: CASSLSWTSTDTQYF. CDR3 coding DNA: TGTGCCAGCAGTTTGAGCTGGACTAGCACAGATACGCAGTATTTT.

This clonotype came up a few times. V and J are TRBV6-5 and TRBJ1-2, with a possible D match to TRBD1 (6 bases). The CDR3 covers 14 residues. Germline V gives CDR1 MNHEY, CDR2 SVGAGI. V lost 0 bases to trimming and J lost 6 bases, with 11 bases between them. The CDR3 coding sequence is TGTGCCAGCAGTTACTCGCAGGGGAGGAATGGCTACACCTTC. Translated, it gives CASSYSQGRNGYTF.

This clonotype was counted only a few times. This sequence joins TRBV5-1 and TRBJ2-3; the D is unclear. Germline CDR1 is SGHRS and CDR2 is YFSETQ. The CDR3 sequence is 14 residues long. Trimming took 5 bases from V and 0 from J, leaving 10 bases between them. CDR3 DNA sequence: TGCGCCAGCAGTGTAGTAATTAGCACAGATACGCAGTATTTT. This encodes CASSVVISTDTQYF. Drawing the rest from reference TRBV5-1 and TRBJ2-3, the complete variable domain is KAGVTQTPRYLIKTRGQQVTLSCSPISGHRSVSWYQQTPGQGLQFLFEYFSETQRNKGNFPGRFSGRQFSNSRSEMNVSTLELGDSALYLCASSVVISTDTQYFGPGTRLTVL.

The genes are TRBV5-1 and TRBJ2-3, with 7 bases matching TRBD1. The CDR3 has 13 amino acids. Germline lookup yields CDR1 SGHRS and CDR2 YFSETQ. The V segment lost 9 bases and the J segment 0 bases; nucleotides outside the gene matches: 4. The CDR3 protein is CATKTGSTDTQYF. The CDR3 DNA is TGCGCCACCAAGACAGGGAGCACAGATACGCAGTATTTT. The full variable domain, completed using reference TRBV5-1 and TRBJ2-3, is KAGVTQTPRYLIKTRGQQVTLSCSPISGHRSVSWYQQTPGQGLQFLFEYFSETQRNKGNFPGRFSGRQFSNSRSEMNVSTLELGDSALYLCATKTGSTDTQYFGPGTRLTVL.

The J gene is TRBJ2-1, the V gene TRBV5-1; 7 bases match TRBD1. CDR3 size: 15 residues. Looked up from germline, CDR1 is SGHRS and CDR2 is YFSETQ. The junction had 6 bases not matched to a gene; V was cut back by 0 bases and J by 6 bases. The CDR3 spells CASSLAVSGGNEQFF. The CDR3 coding sequence is TGCGCCAGCAGCTTGGCCGTTTCAGGGGGCAATGAGCAGTTCTTC. Together with reference TRBV5-1 and TRBJ2-1, the CDR3 gives the full variable domain: KAGVTQTPRYLIKTRGQQVTLSCSPISGHRSVSWYQQTPGQGLQFLFEYFSETQRNKGNFPGRFSGRQFSNSRSEMNVSTLELGDSALYLCASSLAVSGGNEQFFGPGTRLTVL.

This clonotype showed up just a few times. V usage is TRBV21-1 and J usage is TRBJ2-7; TRBD1 was called by the table and not checked on the DNA. TRBV21-1 is given as a pseudogene. The CDR3 spans 12 residues. Here the CDR3 DNA reads TGTGCCAGCTTAGGACAAGACTACGAGCAGTACGTC. As protein: CASLGQDYEQYV.

This chain connects TRBV2 to TRBJ2-1; 9 positions match TRBD2. After removal of 6 bases from V and 8 bases from J, the junction contained 11 bases not matched to a gene. Looked up from germline, CDR1 is SNHLY and CDR2 is FYNNEI. The CDR3 covers 15 residues. The CDR3 is CASRRRRGGEDEQFF. In DNA form, the CDR3 reads TGTGCCAGCAGGCGCCGGCGGGGGGGCGAGGATGAGCAGTTCTTC.

This chain connects TRBV12-3 or TRBV12-4 to TRBJ2-2; no clear D. This CDR3 spans 15 amino acids. Trimming cost V 5 bases and J 3 bases, with 13 bases left between them. The chain's CDR3 is CASSRYPMDTGELFF. The CDR3 DNA follows: TGTGCCAGCAGTCGGTACCCGATGGACACCGGGGAGCTGTTTTTT.

The chain links TRBV6-2 or TRBV6-3 to TRBJ1-5, with unresolved D. Germline V gives CDR1 MNHEY, CDR2 SVGEGT. Trimming stripped 7 bases from V and 5 bases from J, with 18 bases between. The CDR3 sequence is 15 residues long. This CDR3 is CASKISRRGDQPQHF. In nucleotides, the CDR3 is TGTGCCAGCAAGATATCCCGACGGGGAGATCAGCCCCAGCATTTT.

This clonotype has more than one count but fewer than ten. The gene calls are TRBV20-1 and TRBJ1-2; possible D gene TRBD1, 5 bases. CDR3 length: 13 residues. The V end was cut by 0 bases, the J end by 8 bases, with 13 bases between. Germline CDR1 is DFQATT and CDR2 is SNEGSKA (reference sequence). The CDR3 protein is CSARDDQGRGYTF. As DNA, the CDR3 is TGCAGTGCTAGAGATGACCAGGGCCGCGGCTACACCTTC.

This chain uses TRBV7-3 with TRBJ2-4; 7 nucleotides line up with TRBD2. V shed 5 bases, J shed 7 bases, and the junction held 5 bases outside the gene matches. Germline V CDR1 and CDR2: SGHTA, FQGTGA. CDR3 length: 13 residues. The CDR3 protein is CASSPNGGNIQYF. The CDR3 coding sequence is TGTGCCAGCAGCCCCAACGGGGGGAACATTCAGTACTTC.

This clonotype was detected a few times. This chain joins TRBV24-1 and TRBJ1-5; D is unresolved. The CDR3 totals 13 residues. V was clipped by 4 bases and J by 4 bases, with 7 bases between them. Germline values: CDR1 KGHDR, CDR2 SFDVKD. The CDR3 spells CATSESDNQPQHF. Here the CDR3 DNA reads TGTGCCACCAGTGAGTCCGATAATCAGCCCCAGCATTTT.

This clonotype was counted only a few times. For the CDR3, the DNA is TGTGCCAGCAGCTTATACGGTGCCTATGGCTACACCTTC. Its translation is CASSLYGAYGYTF. This rearrangement joins TRBV7-2 to TRBJ1-2; no reliable D call. V lost 2 bases to trimming and J lost 4 bases, with 8 bases between them. CDR1 SGHTA and CDR2 FQGNSA come from the germline V gene. The length of the CDR3 is 13 residues.

The genes are TRBV12-3 or TRBV12-4 and TRBJ2-2; weak D call: TRBD2 (6 bases). Trimming took off 5 bases at V and 4 bases at J, with 14 bases between the two ends. The CDR3 length is 15 residues. This CDR3 reads CASSPFRGSTGELFF. CDR3 coding DNA: TGTGCCAGCAGTCCCTTTCGGGGGAGCACCGGGGAGCTGTTTTTT.

V and J are TRBV9 and TRBJ2-1, with a weak D call TRBD1 (5 bases). CDR3 length: 14 residues. Trimming left V 0 bases short and J 5 bases short, with 9 bases between. Germline values: CDR1 SGDLS, CDR2 YYNGEE. The CDR3 sequence is CASSVVSGNNEQFF. The DNA of the CDR3 is TGTGCCAGCAGCGTAGTGTCAGGGAACAATGAGCAGTTCTTC.

This clonotype showed up just a few times. CDR3 residues: CASSPIGGSYGYTF. The CDR3 coding sequence is TGTGCCAGCAGCCCAATTGGAGGAAGCTATGGCTACACCTTC. This chain links TRBV3-1 with TRBJ1-2, with no clear D. V lost 4 bases and J lost 4, with 13 bases in between. The germline V gene encodes CDR1 LGHDT and CDR2 YNNKEL (reference sequence). The CDR3 is made up of 14 amino acids.

J is TRBJ2-5 and V is TRBV7-9; D may be TRBD1 (6 bases). Germline assignment: CDR1 SEHNR and CDR2 FQNEAQ (reference sequence). Trimming removed 6 bases at V and 11 bases at J, with 16 bases between. This CDR3 comprises 12 residues. The CDR3 nucleotides read TGTGCCAGCAGTCGCCCGGACAGTTTTCAGTACTTC. Its translation: CASSRPDSFQYF.

This clonotype has just a few counts. V and J are TRBV5-1 and TRBJ1-1; TRBD1 is a possible D gene (6 bases). CDR1 and CDR2 (germline): SGHRS, YFSETQ. The length of the CDR3 is 13 residues. Trimming took off 4 bases at V and 5 bases at J, with 12 bases between the two ends. This chain's CDR3 is CASSPDRLTEAFF. In nucleotides, the CDR3 is TGCGCCAGCAGCCCCGACAGGCTAACTGAAGCTTTCTTT.